The entry that follows covers one TCR beta chain sequence. Here immunoSEQ multiplex PCR was the method, and the copy in TCRdb shows in-frame clones only, minus some. The repertoire holds 700,000 or so clones, approximately 83% seen once, with around 0.0094% in the top ten. V was pared by 4 bases and J by 7 bases, with 10 bases between. Germline V gene sequence: CDR1 MNHEY, CDR2 SVGAGI. This CDR3 is 12 amino acids long. The record originates from a study of shared T cell receptors in the human thymus. These records were also assigned to another study, of human thymus T cells. That investigation notes: Among the donors, all were healthy Finnish infants having corrective surgery for congenital heart defects. The thymus was resected at corrective cardiac surgery. It looked as if thymic and blood repertoires used V and J genes in a biased way. Thymic repertoires overlap heavily among unrelated individuals, related research has reported.

V usage is TRBV6-5 and J usage is TRBJ1-2; a weak D match, TRBD1 (5 bases). The clonotype comes from a girl less than two years old with a congenital heart defect. The sample consisted of thymocytes. CDR3 residues: CASSSGFSGYTF. The DNA for the CDR3 is TGTGCCAGCAGTTCAGGGTTCTCTGGCTACACCTTC.